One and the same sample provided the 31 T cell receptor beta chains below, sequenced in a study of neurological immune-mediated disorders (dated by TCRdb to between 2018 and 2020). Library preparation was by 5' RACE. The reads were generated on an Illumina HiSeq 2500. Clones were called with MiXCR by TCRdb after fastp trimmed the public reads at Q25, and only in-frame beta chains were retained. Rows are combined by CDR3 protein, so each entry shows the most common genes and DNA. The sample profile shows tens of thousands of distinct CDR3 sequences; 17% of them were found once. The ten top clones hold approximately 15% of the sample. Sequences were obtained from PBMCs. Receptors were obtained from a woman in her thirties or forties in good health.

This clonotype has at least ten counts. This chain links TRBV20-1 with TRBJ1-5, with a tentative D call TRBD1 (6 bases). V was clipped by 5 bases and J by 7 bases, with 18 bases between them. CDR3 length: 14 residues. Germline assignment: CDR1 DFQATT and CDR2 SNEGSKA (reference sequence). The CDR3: CSAQSGGRRQPQHF. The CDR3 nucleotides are TGCAGTGCTCAATCGGGGGGCCGGAGGCAGCCCCAGCATTTT.

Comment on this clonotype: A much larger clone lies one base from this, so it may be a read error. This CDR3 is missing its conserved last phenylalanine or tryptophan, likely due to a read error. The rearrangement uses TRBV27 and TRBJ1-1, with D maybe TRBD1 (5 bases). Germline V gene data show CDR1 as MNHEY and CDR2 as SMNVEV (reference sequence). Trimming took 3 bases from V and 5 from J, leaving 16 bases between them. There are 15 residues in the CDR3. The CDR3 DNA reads TGTGCCAGCAGTTTGGGGCAGACCCAGGATACTGAAGCTTTCTCT. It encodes CASSLGQTQDTEAFS.

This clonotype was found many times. The DNA for the CDR3 is TGTGCCAGCAGCTTAGACGGGGGGCCGAGCACTGAAGCTTTCTTT. It is translated as CASSLDGGPSTEAFF. This chain links TRBV11-2 with TRBJ1-1; D may be TRBD1 (6 bases). Trimming took 0 bases from V and 4 from J, leaving 12 bases between them. This CDR3 has 15 residues. Germline CDR1 is SGHAT and CDR2 is FQNNGV.

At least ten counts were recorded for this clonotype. This chain's CDR3 is CAISGTGSTDTQYF. CDR3 DNA: TGTGCCATCAGCGGGACAGGTAGCACAGATACGCAGTATTTT. The chain uses TRBV10-3 and TRBJ2-3; 8 positions match TRBD1. Germline V gene lookup returns CDR1 ENHRY and CDR2 SYGVKD. The CDR3 sequence is 14 residues long. V gave up 6 bases and J gave up 0 bases; unmatched junction bases: 2.

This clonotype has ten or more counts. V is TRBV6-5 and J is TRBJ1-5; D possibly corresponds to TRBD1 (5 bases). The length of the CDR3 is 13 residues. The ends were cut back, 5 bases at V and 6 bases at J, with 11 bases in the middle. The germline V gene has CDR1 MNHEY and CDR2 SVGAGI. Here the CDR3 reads CASSPDKGQPQHF. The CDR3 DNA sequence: TGTGCCAGCAGTCCGGACAAAGGTCAGCCCCAGCATTTT.

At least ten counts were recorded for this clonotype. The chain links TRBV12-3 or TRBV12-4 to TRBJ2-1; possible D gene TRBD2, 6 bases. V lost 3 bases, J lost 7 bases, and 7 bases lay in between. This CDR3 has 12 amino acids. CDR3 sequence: CASSLTRNEQFF. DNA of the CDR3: TGTGCCAGCAGTTTGACTAGAAATGAGCAGTTCTTC.

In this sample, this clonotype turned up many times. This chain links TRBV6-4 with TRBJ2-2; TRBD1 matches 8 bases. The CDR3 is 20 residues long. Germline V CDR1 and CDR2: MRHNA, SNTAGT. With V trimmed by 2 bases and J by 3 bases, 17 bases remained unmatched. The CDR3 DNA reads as TGTGCCAGCAGTGACACTTACATTAATAGAGGACAGGGCGACACCGGGGAGCTGTTTTTT. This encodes CASSDTYINRGQGDTGELFF.

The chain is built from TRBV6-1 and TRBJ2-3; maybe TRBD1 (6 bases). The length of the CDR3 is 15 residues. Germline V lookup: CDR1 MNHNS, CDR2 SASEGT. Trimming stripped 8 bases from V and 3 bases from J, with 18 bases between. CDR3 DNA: TGTGCCAGCGGTGCTATATGGGGGCTAACAGATACGCAGTATTTT. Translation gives CASGAIWGLTDTQYF.

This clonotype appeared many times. The CDR3 region has the DNA TGTGCCAGCAGCTTGGGGACACCGAACACTGAAGCTTTCTTT. It translates to CASSLGTPNTEAFF. The chain links TRBV7-9 to TRBJ1-1, with D possibly TRBD1 on 6 matching bases. The CDR3 runs 14 residues. The germline V gene has CDR1 SEHNR and CDR2 FQNEAQ (reference sequence). V was pared by 3 bases and J by 1 base, with 9 bases between.

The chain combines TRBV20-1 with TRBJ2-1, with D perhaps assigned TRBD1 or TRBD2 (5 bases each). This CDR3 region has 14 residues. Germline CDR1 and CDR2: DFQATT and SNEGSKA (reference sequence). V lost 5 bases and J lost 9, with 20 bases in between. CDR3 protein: CSAHLPGTSGEQFF. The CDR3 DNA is TGCAGTGCTCACCTGCCCGGGACCAGCGGTGAGCAGTTCTTC.

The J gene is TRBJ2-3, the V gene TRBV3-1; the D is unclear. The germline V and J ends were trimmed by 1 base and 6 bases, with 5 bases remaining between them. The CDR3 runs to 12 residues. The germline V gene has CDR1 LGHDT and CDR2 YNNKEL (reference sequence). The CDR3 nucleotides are TGTGCCAGCAGCCAAGTACCCGATACGCAGTATTTT. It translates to CASSQVPDTQYF.

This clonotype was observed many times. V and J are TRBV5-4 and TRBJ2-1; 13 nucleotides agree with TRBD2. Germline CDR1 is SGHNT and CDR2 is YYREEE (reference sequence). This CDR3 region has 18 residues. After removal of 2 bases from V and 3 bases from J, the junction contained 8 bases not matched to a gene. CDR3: CASSLPTSGGAGYNEQFF. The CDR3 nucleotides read TGTGCCAGCAGCTTACCAACTAGCGGGGGGGCAGGCTACAATGAGCAGTTCTTC.

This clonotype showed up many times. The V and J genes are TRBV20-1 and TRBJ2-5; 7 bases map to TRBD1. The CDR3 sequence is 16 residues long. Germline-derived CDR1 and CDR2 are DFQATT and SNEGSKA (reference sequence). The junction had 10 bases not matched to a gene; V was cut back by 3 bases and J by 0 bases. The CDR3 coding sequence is TGCAGTGCTAGCCCCCCTGGACAGGCGTACCAAGAGACCCAGTACTTC. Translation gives CSASPPGQAYQETQYF.

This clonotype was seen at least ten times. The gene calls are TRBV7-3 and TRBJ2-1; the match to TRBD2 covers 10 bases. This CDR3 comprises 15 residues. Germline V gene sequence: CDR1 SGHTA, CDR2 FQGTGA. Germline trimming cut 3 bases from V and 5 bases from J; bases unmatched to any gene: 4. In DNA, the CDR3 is TGTGCCAGCAGCTTTTATAGCGGGGGGAACAATGAGCAGTTCTTC. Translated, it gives CASSFYSGGNNEQFF. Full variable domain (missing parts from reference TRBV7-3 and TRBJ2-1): GAGVSQTPSNKVTEKGKYVELRCDPISGHTALYWYRQSLGQGPEFLIYFQGTGAADDSGLPNDRFFAVRPEGSVSTLKIQRTERGDSAVYLCASSFYSGGNNEQFFGPGTRLTVL.

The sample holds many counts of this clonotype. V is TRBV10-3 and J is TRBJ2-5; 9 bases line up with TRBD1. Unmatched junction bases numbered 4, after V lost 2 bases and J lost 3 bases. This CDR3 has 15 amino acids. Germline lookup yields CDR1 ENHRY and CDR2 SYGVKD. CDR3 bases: TGTGCCATCAGTGAGGGGACAGGGCGGAAAGAGACCCAGTACTTC. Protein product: CAISEGTGRKETQYF.

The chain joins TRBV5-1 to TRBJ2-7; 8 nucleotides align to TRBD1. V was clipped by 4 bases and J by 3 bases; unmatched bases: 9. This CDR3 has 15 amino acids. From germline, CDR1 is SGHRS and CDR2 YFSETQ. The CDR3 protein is CASSRGTGADYEQYF. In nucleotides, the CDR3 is TGCGCCAGCAGCAGAGGGACAGGAGCAGACTACGAGCAGTACTTC.

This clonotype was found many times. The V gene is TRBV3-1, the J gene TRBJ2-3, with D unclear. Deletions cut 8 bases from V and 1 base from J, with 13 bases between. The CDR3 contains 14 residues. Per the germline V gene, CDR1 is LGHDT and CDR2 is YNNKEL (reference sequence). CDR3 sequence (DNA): TGTGCCAGCTGTCCATCGTCGGGCACAGATACGCAGTATTTT. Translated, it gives CASCPSSGTDTQYF.

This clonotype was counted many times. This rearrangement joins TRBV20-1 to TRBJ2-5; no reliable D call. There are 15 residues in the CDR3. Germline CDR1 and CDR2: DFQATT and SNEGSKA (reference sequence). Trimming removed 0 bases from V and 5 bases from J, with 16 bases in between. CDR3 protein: CSARDLGLTWETQYF. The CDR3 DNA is TGCAGTGCTAGAGATCTGGGTTTAACGTGGGAGACCCAGTACTTC.

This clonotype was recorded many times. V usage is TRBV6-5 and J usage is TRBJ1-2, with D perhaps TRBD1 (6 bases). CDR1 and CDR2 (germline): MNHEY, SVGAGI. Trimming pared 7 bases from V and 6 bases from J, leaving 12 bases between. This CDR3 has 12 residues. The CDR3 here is CASTKGDNGYTF. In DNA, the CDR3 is TGTGCCAGCACGAAAGGGGACAATGGCTACACCTTC.

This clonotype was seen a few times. CDR3 coding DNA: TGTGCCAGCAGTAACCAAGGGGGAACTGAAGCTTTCTTT. Translation: CASSNQGGTEAFF. J is TRBJ1-1 and V is TRBV6-6; a possible D gene is TRBD1 (6 bases). This CDR3 is built from 13 residues. The ends were cut back, 5 bases at V and 5 bases at J, with 12 bases in the middle. CDR1 MNHNY and CDR2 SVGAGI come from the germline V gene (reference sequence).

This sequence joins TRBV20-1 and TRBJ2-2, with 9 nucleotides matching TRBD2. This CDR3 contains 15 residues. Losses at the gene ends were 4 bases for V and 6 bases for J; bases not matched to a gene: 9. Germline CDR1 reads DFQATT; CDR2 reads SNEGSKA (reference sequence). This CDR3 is CSATISGRDSGELFF. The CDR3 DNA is TGCAGTGCTACCATTAGCGGGAGAGATTCCGGGGAGCTGTTTTTT.

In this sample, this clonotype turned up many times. CDR3 bases: TGCGCCAGCAGCCAAGACCTCGAGGCAGGACGGCATGGCTACACCTTC. Translation gives CASSQDLEAGRHGYTF. The V and J genes are TRBV4-1 and TRBJ1-2; the D is unclear. The germline V gene has CDR1 MGHRA and CDR2 YSYEKL. The CDR3 covers 16 residues. V was trimmed by 0 bases and J by 6 bases, leaving 17 bases between them.

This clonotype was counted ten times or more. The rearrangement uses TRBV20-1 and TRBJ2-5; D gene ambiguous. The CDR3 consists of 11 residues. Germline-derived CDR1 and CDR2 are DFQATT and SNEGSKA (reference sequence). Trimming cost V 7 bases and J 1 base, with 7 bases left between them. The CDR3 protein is CSGTFQETQYF. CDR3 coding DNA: TGCAGTGGAACTTTCCAAGAGACCCAGTACTTC.

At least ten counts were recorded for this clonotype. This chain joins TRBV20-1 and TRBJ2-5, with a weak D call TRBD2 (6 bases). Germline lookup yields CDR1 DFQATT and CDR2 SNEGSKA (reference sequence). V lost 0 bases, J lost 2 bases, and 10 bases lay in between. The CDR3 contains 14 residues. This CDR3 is CSARDRRGQETQYF. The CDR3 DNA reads TGCAGTGCTAGAGATAGACGGGGGCAAGAGACCCAGTACTTC.

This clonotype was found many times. In DNA, the CDR3 is TGTGCCAGCACACGCCAGGCTCACATGGGGACGCAGTATTTT. Translating it yields CASTRQAHMGTQYF. The rearrangement uses TRBV6-5 and TRBJ2-3; no clear D gene. V lost 7 bases and J lost 9, with 20 bases in between. CDR3 length: 14 amino acids. Germline CDR1 and CDR2: MNHEY and SVGAGI.

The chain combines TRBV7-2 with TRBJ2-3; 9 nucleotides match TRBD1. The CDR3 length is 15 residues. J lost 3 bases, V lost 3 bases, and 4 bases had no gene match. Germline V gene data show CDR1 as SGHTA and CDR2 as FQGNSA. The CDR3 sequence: CASSFGQGRTDTQYF. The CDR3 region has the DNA TGTGCCAGCAGCTTCGGACAGGGGAGGACAGATACGCAGTATTTT.

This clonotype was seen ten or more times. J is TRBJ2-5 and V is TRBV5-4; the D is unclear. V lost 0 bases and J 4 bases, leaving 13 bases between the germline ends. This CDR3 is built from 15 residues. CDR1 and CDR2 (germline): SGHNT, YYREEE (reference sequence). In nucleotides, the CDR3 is TGTGCCAGCAGCTTGGGATCTCTCACGGGAGAGACCCAGTACTTC. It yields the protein CASSLGSLTGETQYF.

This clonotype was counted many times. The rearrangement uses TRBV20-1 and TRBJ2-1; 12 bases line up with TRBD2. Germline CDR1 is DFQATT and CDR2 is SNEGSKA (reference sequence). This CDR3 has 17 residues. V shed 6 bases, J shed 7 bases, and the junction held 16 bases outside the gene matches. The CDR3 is CSAHLVSSGGVGNEQFF. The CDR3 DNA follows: TGCAGTGCCCACCTAGTATCTAGCGGGGGGGTGGGGAATGAGCAGTTCTTC.

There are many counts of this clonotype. The CDR3 here is CASSSLPPPGELFF. In nucleotides, the CDR3 is TGTGCCAGCAGCTCACTACCCCCACCCGGGGAGCTGTTTTTT. The chain has TRBV7-2 and TRBJ2-2; D ambiguous. This CDR3 has 14 residues. Per germline, CDR1 SGHTA and CDR2 FQGNSA. V dropped 4 bases and J dropped 6 bases, with 12 bases sitting between them.

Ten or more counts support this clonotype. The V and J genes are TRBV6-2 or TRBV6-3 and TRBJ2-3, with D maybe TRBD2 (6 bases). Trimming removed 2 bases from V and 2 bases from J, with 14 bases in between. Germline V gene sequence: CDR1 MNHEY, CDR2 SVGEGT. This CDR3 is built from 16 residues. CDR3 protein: CASSYPPGALTDTQYF. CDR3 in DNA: TGTGCCAGCAGTTACCCACCGGGAGCTCTCACAGATACGCAGTATTTT.

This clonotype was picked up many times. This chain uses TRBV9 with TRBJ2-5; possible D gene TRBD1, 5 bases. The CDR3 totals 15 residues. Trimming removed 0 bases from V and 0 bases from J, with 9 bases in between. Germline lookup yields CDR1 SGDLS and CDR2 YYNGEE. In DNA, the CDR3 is TGTGCCAGCAGCGTAGATGCAGGGTACCAAGAGACCCAGTACTTC. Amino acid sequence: CASSVDAGYQETQYF.